The TCR beta chain under discussion was sequenced for a study of cytomegalovirus exposure and HLA in healthy donors. As regards this clone: Its specificity is not known.

CDR1 MDHEN and CDR2 SYDVKM come from the germline V gene. This CDR3 is built from 16 residues. J lost 6 bases, V lost 8 bases, and 18 bases had no gene match. Study-level findings and limits: When presence/absence was analysed, sequencing depth was taken to be roughly uniform across donors. The productive fraction for most TCR beta V segments was about 87% or about 30% in an earlier analysis. As a later analysis revealed, the rate of TCR association differed by HLA locus, with DRB1 most and HLA-C fewest. It was about 150 TCR beta chains that were listed as cytomegalovirus-associated.

The PCR had 60 Vbeta and 13 Jbeta primers. The assay was immunoSEQ multiplex PCR, and TCRdb's table has in-frame clones only and misses some. The sample holds about 110,000 clones, 75% seen once. The receptor was isolated from a male donor in good health and CMV-seropositive. The rearrangement joins TRBV28 to TRBJ1-1; TRBD1 aligns across 7 bases. Sequencing was done on a sample of PBMCs. The CDR3 protein is CASSPGEGGGSAEAFF. The CDR3 DNA sequence: TGTGCCAGCTCCCCCGGGGAAGGGGGCGGGTCAGCTGAAGCTTTCTTT.